This TCR beta chain was sequenced during a study of cytomegalovirus exposure and HLA in healthy donors. Study information: Of the donors genotyped, approximately 430 in all, 75% to 90% fell in the Caucasian-associated ancestry cluster. Notes on the study in general: What was likely a sequencing artifact was a cluster of highly shared sequence variants. Most TCR sequences proved rare, with some public TCRs found in many donors.

It was with 60 Vbeta and 13 Jbeta primers that the PCR ran. Sequencing was performed with immunoSEQ multiplex PCR; in TCRdb, only in-frame clones are kept and a portion is missing. The sample contains around 210,000 clones, approximately 80% of which appear only once. Deletions cut 4 bases from V and 2 bases from J, with 10 bases between. Per the germline V gene, CDR1 is SGHKS and CDR2 is YYEKEE (reference sequence). The CDR3 has 13 residues. Notes on this clone: Its specificity is unknown.

The TCR originated in a man in his forties or fifties in good health and CMV-seronegative. This chain uses TRBV5-5 with TRBJ2-7; D gene uncertain. What was sequenced was PBMCs. The CDR3 is CASSSTTTYEQYF. CDR3 in DNA: TGTGCCAGCAGCAGTACAACAACCTACGAGCAGTACTTC.